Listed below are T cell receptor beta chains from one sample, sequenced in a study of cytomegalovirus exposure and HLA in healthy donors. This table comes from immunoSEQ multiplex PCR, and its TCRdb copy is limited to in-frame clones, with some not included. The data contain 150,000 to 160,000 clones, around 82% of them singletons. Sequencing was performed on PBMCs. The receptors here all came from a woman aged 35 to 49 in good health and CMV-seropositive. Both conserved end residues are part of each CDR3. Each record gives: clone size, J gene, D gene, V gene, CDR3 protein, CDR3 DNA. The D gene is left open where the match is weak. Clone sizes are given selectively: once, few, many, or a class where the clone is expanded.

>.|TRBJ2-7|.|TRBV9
CASSVQGSPYEQYF
TGTGCCAGCAGCGTACAGGGCTCCCCCTACGAGCAGTACTTC
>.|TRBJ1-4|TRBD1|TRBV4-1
CASSQGDRVNEKLFF
TGCGCCAGCAGCCAAGGGGACAGGGTAAATGAAAAACTGTTTTTT
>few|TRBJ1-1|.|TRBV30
CAWSRLQAFF
TGTGCCTGGAGTCGACTTCAAGCTTTCTTT
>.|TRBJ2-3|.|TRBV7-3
CASSLGGRGGTDTQYF
TGTGCCAGCAGCCTCGGGGGGCGGGGAGGCACAGATACGCAGTATTTT
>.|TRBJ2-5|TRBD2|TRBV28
CGSGTMYGTQYF
TGTGGAAGCGGGACCATGTACGGGACCCAGTACTTC
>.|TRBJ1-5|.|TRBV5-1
CASSPRGDSNQPQHF
TGCGCCAGCAGCCCCCGGGGGGATAGCAATCAGCCCCAGCATTTT
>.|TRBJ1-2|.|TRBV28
CASRTPGYGYTF
TGTGCCAGCAGAACACCCGGGTATGGCTACACCTTC
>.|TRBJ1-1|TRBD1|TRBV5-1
CASSIGQDNTEAFF
TGCGCCAGCAGCATAGGACAGGATAACACTGAAGCTTTCTTT
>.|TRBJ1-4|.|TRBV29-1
CSVALARDTNEKLFF
TGCAGCGTTGCTCTAGCCAGAGATACTAATGAAAAACTGTTTTTT
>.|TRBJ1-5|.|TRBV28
CASSQGNQPQHF
TGTGCCAGCAGCCAGGGTAATCAGCCCCAGCATTTT
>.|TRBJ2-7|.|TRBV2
CASSPSEAHEQYF
TGTGCCAGCAGTCCCAGTGAGGCCCACGAGCAGTACTTC
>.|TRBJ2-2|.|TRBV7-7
CASSSRTSANTGELFF
TGTGCTAGCAGTTCTCGGACATCCGCGAACACCGGGGAGCTGTTTTTT
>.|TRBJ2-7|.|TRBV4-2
CASSQNVREKGEQYF
TGTGCCAGCAGCCAAAATGTCCGGGAGAAAGGCGAGCAGTACTTC
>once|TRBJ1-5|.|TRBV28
CASRYGIYSNQPQHF
TGTGCCAGCAGATACGGGATCTATAGCAATCAGCCCCAGCATTTT
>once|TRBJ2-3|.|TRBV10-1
CASSVDYTDTQYF
TGCGCCAGCAGTGTGGACTACACAGATACGCAGTATTTT
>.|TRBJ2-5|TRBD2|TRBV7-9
CASSLLGLAGGETQYF
TGTGCCAGCAGCTTATTGGGACTAGCGGGAGGAGAGACCCAGTACTTC
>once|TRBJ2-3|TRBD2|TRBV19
CASSIMSSGGTDTQYF
TGTGCCAGTAGTATTATGTCTAGCGGGGGCACAGATACGCAGTATTTT
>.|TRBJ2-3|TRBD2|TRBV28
CASSLIAGGKSSYTQYF
TGTGCCAGCAGTTTAATTGCGGGAGGGAAATCTAGTTATACGCAGTATTTT
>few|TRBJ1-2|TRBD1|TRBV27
CASSLSVGTAHYGYTF
TGTGCCAGCAGTTTATCGGTGGGGACAGCCCACTATGGCTACACCTTC
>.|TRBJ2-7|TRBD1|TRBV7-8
CASSLDRVPYEQYF
TGTGCCAGCAGCCTCGACAGGGTCCCCTACGAGCAGTACTTC
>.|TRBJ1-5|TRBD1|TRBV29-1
CSAGTGIDQPQHF
TGCAGCGCCGGGACAGGTATCGATCAGCCCCAGCATTTT
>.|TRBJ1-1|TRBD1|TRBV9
CASSDGQGGTEAFF
TGTGCCAGCAGCGACGGACAGGGAGGGACTGAAGCTTTCTTT
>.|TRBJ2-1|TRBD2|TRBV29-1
CSLRLAGGPYEQFF
TGCAGCCTACGACTAGCGGGAGGGCCATATGAGCAGTTCTTC
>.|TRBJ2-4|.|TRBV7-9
CASSSLTGGVAKNIQYF
TGTGCCAGCAGCTCACTTACAGGGGGGGTAGCCAAAAACATTCAGTACTTC
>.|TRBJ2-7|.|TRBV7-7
CASSLDLSSYEQYF
TGTGCTAGCAGCTTAGACCTAAGCTCCTACGAGCAGTACTTC
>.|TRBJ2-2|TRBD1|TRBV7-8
CASSSGQDTGELFF
TGTGCCAGCAGCTCAGGACAGGACACCGGGGAGCTGTTTTTT
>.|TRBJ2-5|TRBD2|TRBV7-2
CASSPGTSGGQETQYF
TGTGCCAGCAGCCCAGGGACTAGCGGGGGCCAAGAGACCCAGTACTTC
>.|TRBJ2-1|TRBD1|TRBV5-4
CASSLTGGSYNEQFF
TGTGCCAGCAGCTTGACAGGGGGCTCCTACAATGAGCAGTTCTTC
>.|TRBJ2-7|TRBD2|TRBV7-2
CASRVRGTSGSPEQYF
TGTGCCAGCAGAGTGCGTGGGACTAGCGGGAGCCCGGAGCAGTACTTC
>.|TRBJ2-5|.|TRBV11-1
CASSRGLSEAETQYF
TGTGCCAGCAGCCGGGGACTCTCCGAGGCGGAGACCCAGTACTTC
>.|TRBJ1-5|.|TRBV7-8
CASSSYRDFGNQPQHF
TGTGCCAGCAGCTCTTACAGGGATTTTGGCAATCAGCCCCAGCATTTT
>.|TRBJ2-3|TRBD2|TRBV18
CASSPEAGVIDTQYF
TGTGCCAGCTCACCAGAAGCGGGAGTAATAGATACGCAGTATTTT
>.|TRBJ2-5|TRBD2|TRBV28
CASTGLAGISQETQYF
TGTGCCAGCACGGGACTAGCGGGAATATCCCAAGAGACCCAGTACTTC
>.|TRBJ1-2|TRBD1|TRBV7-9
CASSFGSGTGGSGYTF
TGTGCCAGCAGCTTTGGGTCGGGAACAGGGGGCTCTGGCTACACCTTC
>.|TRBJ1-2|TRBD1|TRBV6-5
CASSPLGQGARGYTF
TGTGCCAGCAGTCCCCTCGGACAGGGGGCGAGGGGCTACACCTTC
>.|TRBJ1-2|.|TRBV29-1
CSVETKAGRYGYTF
TGCAGCGTTGAAACAAAGGCAGGGCGGTATGGCTACACCTTC
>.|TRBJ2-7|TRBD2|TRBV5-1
CASSLGASGRTKYEQYF
TGCGCCAGCAGCTTGGGGGCTAGCGGGAGAACGAAGTACGAGCAGTACTTC
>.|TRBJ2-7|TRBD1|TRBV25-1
CASGPPGQFSQQYF
TGTGCCAGCGGGCCCCCGGGACAGTTTTCGCAGCAGTACTTC